This is a list of T cell receptor beta chains from one sample in a study of cytomegalovirus exposure and HLA in healthy donors. TCRdb's copy holds only in-frame clones and misses some; the assay was immunoSEQ multiplex PCR. The sample consists of roughly 200,000 clones, approximately 84% of them appearing once. Sequencing was performed on PBMCs. These receptors all come from a female donor in good health and CMV-seronegative. Each CDR3 is given with its conserved first and last residue. A D gene is named only where the DNA matches it firmly. Rows may omit the clone size; those that give it use once, few, many or a size class.

J gene | clone size | V gene | D gene | CDR3 protein | CDR3 DNA
TRBJ2-5 | - | TRBV4-1 | TRBD2 | CASSQEAGGPLETQYF | TGCGCCAGCAGCCAAGAAGCGGGGGGGCCGTTAGAGACCCAGTACTTC
TRBJ2-3 | few | TRBV6-4 | TRBD2 | CASSDSSGGGTDTQYF | TGTGCCAGCAGTGACTCGAGCGGGGGGGGCACAGATACGCAGTATTTT
TRBJ2-5 | - | TRBV28 | - | CASSFIRGTQETQYF | TGTGCCAGCAGTTTCATCCGGGGGACCCAAGAGACCCAGTACTTC
TRBJ1-2 | - | TRBV15 | - | CATSRDRTAYGYTF | TGTGCCACCAGCAGAGATCGAACAGCCTATGGCTACACCTTC
TRBJ1-1 | - | TRBV7-9 | TRBD1 | CASSLATGTYMNTEAFF | TGTGCCAGCAGCTTGGCGACAGGGACCTACATGAACACTGAAGCTTTCTTT
TRBJ2-3 | - | TRBV4-3 | TRBD1 | CASSQDPQGSGTDTQYF | TGCGCCAGCAGCCAAGATCCACAGGGGTCAGGCACAGATACGCAGTATTTT
TRBJ2-7 | few | TRBV28 | TRBD2 | CASSPGLAGGSYEQYF | TGTGCCAGCAGTCCCGGACTAGCGGGAGGGTCCTACGAGCAGTACTTC
TRBJ2-7 | once | TRBV28 | TRBD1 | CASSFPQGAYEQYF | TGTGCCAGCAGTTTTCCACAGGGGGCGTACGAGCAGTACTTC
TRBJ1-6 | - | TRBV9 | TRBD1 | CASSEGQANSPLHF | TGTGCCAGCAGCGAGGGACAGGCCAATTCACCCCTCCACTTT
TRBJ2-2 | - | TRBV11-3 | - | CASSSHGLNTGELFF | TGTGCCAGCAGCTCCCACGGACTAAACACCGGGGAGCTGTTTTTT
TRBJ2-1 | - | TRBV7-2 | TRBD2 | CASSLARDSGWVNEQFF | TGTGCCAGCAGCTTAGCGCGAGATAGCGGGTGGGTCAATGAGCAGTTCTTC
TRBJ2-7 | once | TRBV7-9 | TRBD1 | CASSPGTGDSYEQYF | TGTGCCAGCAGCCCCGGGACAGGGGACTCCTACGAGCAGTACTTC
TRBJ2-1 | - | TRBV5-4 | TRBD1 | CASSGSGGYEQFF | TGTGCCAGCAGCGGATCAGGGGGATATGAGCAGTTCTTC
TRBJ2-3 | - | TRBV15 | TRBD1 | CATSRDTGAVDTQYF | TGTGCCACCAGCAGAGACACAGGGGCAGTGGATACGCAGTATTTT
TRBJ1-1 | - | TRBV6-1 | TRBD1 | CASTPGGAGAEAFF | TGTGCCAGCACACCAGGGGGCGCGGGGGCTGAAGCTTTCTTT
TRBJ2-7 | - | TRBV2 | TRBD2 | CASSEAHQAGGYEQYF | TGTGCCAGCAGTGAAGCGCATCAAGCGGGAGGGTACGAGCAGTACTTC
TRBJ2-7 | - | TRBV7-2 | TRBD2 | CASSLEGLAVAYEQYF | TGTGCCAGCAGCTTAGAAGGGCTAGCGGTCGCCTACGAGCAGTACTTC
TRBJ1-5 | - | TRBV6-6 | - | CASRIEQPQHF | TGTGCCAGCCGAATAGAACAGCCCCAGCATTTT
TRBJ2-7 | - | TRBV29-1 | - | CSVEDPLGTYEQYF | TGCAGCGTTGAAGATCCACTAGGTACCTACGAGCAGTACTTC
TRBJ2-1 | - | TRBV9 | TRBD2 | CASSPPSGRDFGEQFF | TGTGCCAGCAGCCCTCCTAGCGGGAGGGATTTTGGTGAGCAGTTCTTC